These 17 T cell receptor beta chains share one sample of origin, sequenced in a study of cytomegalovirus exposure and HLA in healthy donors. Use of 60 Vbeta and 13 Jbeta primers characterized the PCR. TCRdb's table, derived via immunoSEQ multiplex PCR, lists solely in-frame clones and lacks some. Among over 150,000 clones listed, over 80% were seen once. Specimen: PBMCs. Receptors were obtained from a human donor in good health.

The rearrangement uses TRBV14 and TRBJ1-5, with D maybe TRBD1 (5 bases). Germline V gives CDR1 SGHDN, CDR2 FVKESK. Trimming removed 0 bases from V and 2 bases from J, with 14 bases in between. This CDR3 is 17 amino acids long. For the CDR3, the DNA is TGTGCCAGCAGCCAAGAGTTCCAGGGCCTATGCAATCAGCCCCAGCATTTT. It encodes CASSQEFQGLCNQPQHF.

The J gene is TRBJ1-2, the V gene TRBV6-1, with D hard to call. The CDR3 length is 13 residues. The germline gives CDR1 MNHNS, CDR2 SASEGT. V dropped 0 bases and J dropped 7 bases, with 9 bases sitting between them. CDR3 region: CASSEARGLGYTF. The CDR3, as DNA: TGTGCCAGCAGTGAAGCGCGAGGGCTTGGCTACACCTTC.

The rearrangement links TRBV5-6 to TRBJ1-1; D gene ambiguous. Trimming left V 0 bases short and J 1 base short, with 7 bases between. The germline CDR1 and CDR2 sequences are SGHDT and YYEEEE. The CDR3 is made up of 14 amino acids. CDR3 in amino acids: CASSLVPGNTEAFF. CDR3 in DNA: TGTGCCAGCAGCTTGGTTCCGGGGAACACTGAAGCTTTCTTT.

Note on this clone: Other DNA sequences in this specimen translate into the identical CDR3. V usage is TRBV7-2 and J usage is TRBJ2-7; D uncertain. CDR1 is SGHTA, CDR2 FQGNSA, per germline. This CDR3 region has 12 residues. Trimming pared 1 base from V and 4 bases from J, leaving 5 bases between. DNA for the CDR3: TGTGCCAGCAGCTTAGTCGGGTACGAGCAGTACTTC. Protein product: CASSLVGYEQYF. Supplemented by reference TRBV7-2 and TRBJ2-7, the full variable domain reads GAGVSQSPSNKVTEKGKDVELRCDPISGHTALYWYRQSLGQGLEFLIYFQGNSAPDKSGLPSDRFSAERTGGSVSTLTIQRTQQEDSAVYLCASSLVGYEQYFGPGTRLTVT.

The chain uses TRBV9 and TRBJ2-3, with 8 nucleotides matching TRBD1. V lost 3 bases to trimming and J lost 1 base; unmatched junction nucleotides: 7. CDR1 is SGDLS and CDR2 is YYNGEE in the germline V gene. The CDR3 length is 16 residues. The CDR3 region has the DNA TGTGCCAGCAGCGAACAAGGGGGACAGGGCACAGATACGCAGTATTTT. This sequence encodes CASSEQGGQGTDTQYF. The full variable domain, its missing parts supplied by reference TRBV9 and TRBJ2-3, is DSGVTQTPKHLITATGQRVTLRCSPRSGDLSVYWYQQSLDQGLQFLIQYYNGEERAKGNILERFSAQQFPDLHSELNLSSLELGDSALYFCASSEQGGQGTDTQYFGPGTRLTVL.

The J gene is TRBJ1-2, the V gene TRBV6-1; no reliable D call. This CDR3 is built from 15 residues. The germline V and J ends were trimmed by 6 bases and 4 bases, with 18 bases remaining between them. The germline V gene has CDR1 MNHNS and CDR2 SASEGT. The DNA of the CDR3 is TGTGCCAGCAGGAGGGATTATACGGCCGGCTATGGCTACACCTTC. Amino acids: CASRRDYTAGYGYTF.

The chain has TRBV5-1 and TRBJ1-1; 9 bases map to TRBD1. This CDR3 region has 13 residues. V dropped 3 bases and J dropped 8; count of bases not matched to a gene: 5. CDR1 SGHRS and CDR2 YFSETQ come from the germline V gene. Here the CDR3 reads CASSWTGVGEAFF. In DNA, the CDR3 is TGCGCCAGCAGCTGGACAGGGGTCGGAGAAGCTTTCTTT.

The DNA for the CDR3 is TGTGCCAGCAGCGGGGTCATGAACACTGAAGCTTTCTTT. Amino acids: CASSGVMNTEAFF. The gene calls are TRBV2 and TRBJ1-1; D gene uncertain. Germline V gene lookup returns CDR1 SNHLY and CDR2 FYNNEI. This CDR3 comprises 13 residues. Trimming shortened V by 6 bases and J by 0 bases, and 8 bases separated the two germline ends.

This chain's CDR3 is CASSISDRGKAFF. The CDR3 DNA reads TGTGCCAGTAGTATATCGGACAGGGGTAAAGCTTTCTTT. This chain connects TRBV19 to TRBJ1-1, with TRBD1 matching 9 bases. J lost 9 bases, V lost 2 bases, and 4 bases had no gene match. Germline CDR1 LNHDA, CDR2 SQIVND (reference sequence). The CDR3 totals 13 residues.

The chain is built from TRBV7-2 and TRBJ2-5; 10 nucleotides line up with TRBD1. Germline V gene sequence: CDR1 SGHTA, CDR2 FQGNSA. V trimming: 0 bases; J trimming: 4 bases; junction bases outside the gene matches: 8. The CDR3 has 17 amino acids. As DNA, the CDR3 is TGTGCCAGCAGCTTAGCTTGGGACAGGGGCTTAGGAGAGACCCAGTACTTC. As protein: CASSLAWDRGLGETQYF.

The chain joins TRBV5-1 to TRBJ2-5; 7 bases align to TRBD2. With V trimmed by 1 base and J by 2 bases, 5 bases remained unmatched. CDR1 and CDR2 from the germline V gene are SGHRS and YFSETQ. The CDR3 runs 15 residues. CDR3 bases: TGCGCCAGCAGCTTGAGCAGCGGGGTACAAGAGACCCAGTACTTC. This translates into CASSLSSGVQETQYF.

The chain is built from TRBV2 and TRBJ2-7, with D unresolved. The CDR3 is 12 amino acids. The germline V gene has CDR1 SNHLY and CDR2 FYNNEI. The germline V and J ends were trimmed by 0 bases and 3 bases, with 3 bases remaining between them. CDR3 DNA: TGTGCCAGCAGTGAAGCCAACTACGAGCAGTACTTC. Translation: CASSEANYEQYF.

The CDR3 DNA follows: TGTGCCAGCAGCAGCTCTAGCGGGGGGGCACAAGAGACCCAGTACTTC. This sequence encodes CASSSSSGGAQETQYF. The chain links TRBV5-6 to TRBJ2-5; TRBD2 matches 12 bases. This CDR3 spans 16 amino acids. J was trimmed by 2 bases and V by 4 bases; bases with no gene match: 6. Germline V CDR1 and CDR2: SGHDT, YYEEEE.

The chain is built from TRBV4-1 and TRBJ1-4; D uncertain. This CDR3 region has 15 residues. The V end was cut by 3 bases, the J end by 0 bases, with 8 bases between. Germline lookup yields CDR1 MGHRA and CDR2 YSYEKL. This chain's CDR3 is CASSQPGATNEKLFF. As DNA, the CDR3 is TGCGCCAGCAGCCAGCCGGGAGCAACTAATGAAAAACTGTTTTTT.

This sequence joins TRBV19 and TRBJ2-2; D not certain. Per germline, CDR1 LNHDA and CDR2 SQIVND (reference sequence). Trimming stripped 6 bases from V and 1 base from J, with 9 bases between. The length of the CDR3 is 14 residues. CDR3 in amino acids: CASRPLLNTGELFF. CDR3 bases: TGTGCCAGTAGGCCCCTACTGAACACCGGGGAGCTGTTTTTT.

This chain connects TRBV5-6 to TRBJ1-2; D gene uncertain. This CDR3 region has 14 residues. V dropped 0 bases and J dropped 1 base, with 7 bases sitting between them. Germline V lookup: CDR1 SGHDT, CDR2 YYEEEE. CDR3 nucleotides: TGTGCCAGCAGCTTGGAGGGAGATAACTATGGCTACACCTTC. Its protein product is CASSLEGDNYGYTF.

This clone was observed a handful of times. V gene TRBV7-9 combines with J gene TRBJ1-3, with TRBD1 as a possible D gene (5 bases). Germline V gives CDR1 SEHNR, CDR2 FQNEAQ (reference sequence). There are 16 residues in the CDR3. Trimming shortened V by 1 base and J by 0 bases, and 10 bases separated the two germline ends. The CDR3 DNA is TGTGCCAGCAGCTTAGAGTTGGGGGGCTCTGGAAACACCATATATTTT. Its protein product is CASSLELGGSGNTIYF. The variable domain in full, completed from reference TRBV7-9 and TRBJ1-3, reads DTGVSQNPRHKITKRGQNVTFRCDPISEHNRLYWYRQTLGQGPEFLTYFQNEAQLEKSRLLSDRFSAERPKGSFSTLEIQRTEQGDSAMYLCASSLELGGSGNTIYFGEGSWLTVV.